Here is one T cell receptor beta chain with its context. This record comes from a study of blood T cell repertoires in COVID-19. Study-level background: Samples taken during acute and convalescent COVID-19 were collected in the United States, Italy and Spain. In each case, the material was cDNA or gDNA derived from T cells, B-cell-depleted T cells, or PBMCs.

As originally analysed: Amplification with reference gene primers provided the estimates of nucleated cell counts. This table comes from immunoSEQ multiplex PCR, and its TCRdb copy is limited to in-frame clones, with some not included. Clone size and V and J calls were adopted from that table, with D and trimming inferred from the DNA. The table has 250,000 to 350,000 clones, roughly 90% seen once. CDR1 and CDR2 (germline): MGHDK, SYGVNS. V was clipped by 2 bases and J by 8 bases, with 13 bases between them. CDR3 length: 15 amino acids. Source material: peripheral blood. V usage is TRBV25-1 and J usage is TRBJ1-6, with D perhaps matching TRBD1 (5 bases). The clonotype originates from a woman aged 40 to 50 who had recovered from COVID-19. CDR3 sequence reads: CASSERGTYDSPLHF. CDR3 bases: TGTGCCAGCAGTGAACGGGGGACGTACGATTCACCCCTCCACTTT.